One and the same sample provided the 27 T cell receptor beta chains below, sequenced in a study of regulatory T cells in long-lasting Graves disease (dated by TCRdb to the early 2020s). The library was generated by multiplex PCR. Sequencing was performed on an Illumina HiSeq 4000. To build TCR beta libraries, CDR3 regions were amplified by Arm-PCR using iRepertoire HTBI primers. TCRdb itself trimmed the public reads at Q25 with fastp, ran MiXCR and retained productive beta chains. Rows with a matching CDR3 protein are joined into one entry that keeps the most common DNA and genes. This sample has 410,000 or so distinct CDR3 sequences in its table, and 15% of those were observed once. The ten largest clones capture approximately 15% of the sample. This specimen's time point label, interpreted: newly diagnosed GD, antithyroid drugs for less than 3 months. For both TCR sequencing and RNA sequencing, RNA was extracted from PBMCs in TRIzol.

This sample also belongs to another study, concerning T cells in Graves' hyperthyroidism and ophthalmopathy.

The sequenced sample was peripheral blood mononuclear cells (PBMCs), obtained at new diagnosis, from a patient treated with antithyroid drugs. The receptor source for this set is a woman under 40 with Graves disease. Donor details come from another sample of the same person, matched by shared clones.

This clonotype was seen ten or more times. The chain is built from TRBV5-1 and TRBJ2-3; D gene ambiguous. The V end was cut by 0 bases, the J end by 1 base, with 6 bases between. Germline V lookup: CDR1 SGHRS, CDR2 YFSETQ. The CDR3 runs to 14 residues. This chain's CDR3 is CASSLGSGTDTQYF. The CDR3 nucleotides read TGCGCCAGCAGCTTGGGGTCGGGCACAGATACGCAGTATTTT.

This chain links TRBV20-1 with TRBJ2-2, with 7 nucleotides matching TRBD2. The CDR3 is made up of 16 amino acids. Germline values: CDR1 DFQATT, CDR2 SNEGSKA (reference sequence). V shed 6 bases and J 3 bases; nucleotides not matched to a gene: 13. Written as DNA, the CDR3 is TGCAGTGCCGCGGGTGGGGCGGGAGTATACACCGGGGAGCTGTTTTTT. Residues: CSAAGGAGVYTGELFF.

This clonotype was seen repeatedly, ten times or more. The chain links TRBV11-2 to TRBJ2-2; D unclear. Trimming took off 5 bases at V and 5 bases at J, with 12 bases between the two ends. The CDR3 extends over 14 amino acids. Germline values: CDR1 SGHAT, CDR2 FQNNGV. Here the CDR3 reads CASSARRWTGELFF. In DNA form, the CDR3 reads TGTGCCAGCAGCGCAAGGCGTTGGACCGGGGAGCTGTTTTTT. The full variable domain, its missing parts supplied by reference TRBV11-2 and TRBJ2-2, is EAGVAQSPRYKIIEKRQSVAFWCNPISGHATLYWYQQILGQGPKLLIQFQNNGVVDDSQLPKDRFSAERLKGVDSTLKIQPAKLEDSAVYLCASSARRWTGELFFGEGSRLTVL.

V is TRBV10-3 and J is TRBJ2-1, with 9 bases aligning to TRBD2. This CDR3 comprises 18 residues. Germline V gene lookup returns CDR1 ENHRY and CDR2 SYGVKD. J gave up 10 bases and V 0 bases, and 16 bases lay outside the gene matches. This chain's CDR3 is CAISESRGGRGMFSEQFF. CDR3 bases: TGTGCCATCAGTGAGTCGAGAGGCGGGAGGGGAATGTTCTCCGAGCAGTTCTTC.

This clonotype was found many times. V is TRBV6-1 and J is TRBJ2-2; TRBD2 aligns across 7 bases. The V gene's germline CDR1 is MNHNS and CDR2 SASEGT. V shed 6 bases, J shed 5 bases, and the junction held 6 bases outside the gene matches. The CDR3 consists of 14 residues. This CDR3 is CASSKGRGTGELFF. DNA for the CDR3: TGTGCCAGCAGCAAAGGGCGGGGGACCGGGGAGCTGTTTTTT.

Ten or more counts support this clonotype. The chain is built from TRBV29-1 and TRBJ2-5; weak D call: TRBD2 (6 bases). The CDR3 covers 10 residues. Deletions cut 6 bases from V and 7 bases from J, with 9 bases between. The V gene's germline CDR1 is SQVTM and CDR2 ANQGSEA. Here the CDR3 reads CSVDGGTQYF. CDR3 bases: TGCAGCGTCGACGGGGGGACCCAGTACTTC.

This clonotype was picked up a small number of times. This chain joins TRBV7-6 and TRBJ2-2; 16 bases map to TRBD2. Per the germline V gene, CDR1 is SGHVS and CDR2 is FNYEAQ. There are 15 residues in the CDR3. V was pared by 6 bases and J by 11 bases, with 6 bases of the junction left unmatched. This CDR3 is CASSFGTSGRAELFF. The DNA of the CDR3 is TGTGCCAGCAGTTTCGGGACTAGCGGGAGGGCCGAGCTGTTTTTT.

This chain links TRBV6-1 with TRBJ2-1; D is undetermined. V lost 3 bases, J lost 7 bases, and 16 bases lay in between. Germline V gives CDR1 MNHNS, CDR2 SASEGT. This CDR3 has 15 residues. CDR3 amino acids: CASSDTGESGNEQFF. CDR3 nucleotide sequence: TGTGCCAGCAGTGACACCGGCGAGAGTGGAAATGAGCAGTTCTTC.

This clonotype was seen a single time. A much larger clone is a single base away; this may be a read error. V is TRBV18 and J is TRBJ2-5; no firm D call. CDR1 is KGHSH and CDR2 is LQKENI in the germline V gene. The CDR3 loop spans 12 amino acids. The CDR3 spells CANSPPQETQYF. The DNA for the CDR3 is TGTGCCAACTCACCACCCCAAGAGACCCAGTACTTC.

This clonotype came up many times. Its ends do not fully match the called genes, so a read error is possible. This sequence joins TRBV11-2 and TRBJ1-2; 7 positions match TRBD1. Germline lookup yields CDR1 SGHAT and CDR2 FQNNGV. The CDR3 is made up of 11 amino acids. The CDR3 loop reads CASTSIGTVFF. The CDR3 region has the DNA TGTGCCAGCACTTCCATCGGGACAGTCTTTTTC. Supplemented by reference TRBV11-2 and TRBJ1-2, the full variable domain reads EAGVAQSPRYKIIEKRQSVAFWCNPISGHATLYWYQQILGQGPKLLIQFQNNGVVDDSQLPKDRFSAERLKGVDSTLKIQPAKLEDSAVYLCASTSIGTVFFGSGTRLTVV.

This clonotype was detected many times. This rearrangement joins TRBV27 to TRBJ1-2, with D hard to call. CDR3 length: 13 residues. Deletions cut 8 bases from V and 6 bases from J, with 16 bases between. Germline CDR1 is MNHEY and CDR2 is SMNVEV (reference sequence). The CDR3 protein is CASSMGGIHGYTF. The CDR3 DNA is TGTGCCAGCTCTATGGGCGGGATCCATGGCTACACCTTC.

This clonotype was seen repeatedly, ten times or more. This chain joins TRBV15 and TRBJ1-1; no clear D gene. Germline values: CDR1 LNHNV, CDR2 YYDKDF (reference sequence). The V and J ends lost 0 bases and 1 base respectively, with 6 bases between them. This CDR3 is built from 14 residues. The CDR3 region is CATSRDLGNTEAFF. DNA for the CDR3: TGTGCCACCAGCAGAGATCTCGGGAACACTGAAGCTTTCTTT.

This clonotype was seen many times. The V gene is TRBV20-1, the J gene TRBJ1-6, with 8 bases fitting TRBD1. Trimming took 6 bases from V and 9 from J; bases not matched to a gene: 13. The germline gives CDR1 DFQATT, CDR2 SNEGSKA (reference sequence). The CDR3 extends over 15 amino acids. The CDR3 coding sequence is TGCAGTGCCTACCCCTTCGGGACAGGAGGTTCACCCCTCCACTTT. This sequence encodes CSAYPFGTGGSPLHF.

This clonotype was counted only a few times. This sequence joins TRBV27 and TRBJ2-7; 10 bases agree with TRBD2. The germline gives CDR1 MNHEY, CDR2 SMNVEV (reference sequence). The CDR3 sequence is 15 residues long. Losses at the gene ends were 4 bases for V and 4 bases for J; bases not matched to a gene: 7. CDR3 in amino acids: CASSSRGTSAYEQYF. For the CDR3, the DNA is TGTGCCAGCAGTTCACGGGGGACTAGCGCTTACGAGCAGTACTTC.

Here the CDR3 reads CASSVNAGPNSPLHF. CDR3 bases: TGTGCCAGCAGCGTGAACGCAGGGCCCAATTCACCCCTCCACTTT. The chain has TRBV9 and TRBJ1-6, with D possibly matching TRBD1 (5 bases). Per germline, CDR1 SGDLS and CDR2 YYNGEE. Trimming cost V 2 bases and J 7 bases, with 13 bases left between them. The CDR3 has 15 residues. The variable domain in full, with the rest retrieved from reference TRBV9 and TRBJ1-6, is DSGVTQTPKHLITATGQRVTLRCSPRSGDLSVYWYQQSLDQGLQFLIQYYNGEERAKGNILERFSAQQFPDLHSELNLSSLELGDSALYFCASSVNAGPNSPLHFGNGTRLTVT.

A note on this clonotype: This likely comes from a read error, as the CDR3 has no conserved phenylalanine or tryptophan at its end. This chain links TRBV5-1 with TRBJ2-1; 10 nucleotides match TRBD2. This CDR3 has 18 residues. With 4 bases clipped from V and 5 bases from J, the junction kept 15 bases outside the gene matches. Per germline, CDR1 SGHRS and CDR2 YFSETQ. The CDR3 reads CASSPFSTSGSSHNEQFC. DNA of the CDR3: TGCGCCAGCAGCCCCTTCTCGACTAGCGGGTCTTCCCACAATGAGCAGTTCTGC.

CDR3 sequence: CASSQGVFGDLNTGELFF. The CDR3 coding sequence is TGCGCCAGCAGCCAAGGCGTGTTCGGGGATTTGAACACCGGGGAGCTGTTTTTT. This sequence joins TRBV4-3 and TRBJ2-2; D may be TRBD2 (5 bases). V was shortened by 1 base and J by 1 base, with 16 bases between the two germline ends. CDR3 length: 18 residues. Germline loops: CDR1 LGHNA, CDR2 YSLEER.

V usage is TRBV6-2 or TRBV6-3 and J usage is TRBJ1-1; perhaps TRBD1 as D (6 bases). CDR3 length equals 14 residues. V lost 1 base and J 4 bases, leaving 10 bases between the germline ends. Germline V gives CDR1 MNHEY, CDR2 SVGEGT. The CDR3, as DNA: TGTGCCAGCAGTTACTTCGGACAGACCACTGAAGCTTTCTTT. Translating gives CASSYFGQTTEAFF.

In this sample, this clonotype turned up a few times. This chain joins TRBV6-5 and TRBJ2-2; TRBD1 matches at 10 bases. J was trimmed by 0 bases and V by 4 bases; bases with no gene match: 5. The germline CDR1 and CDR2 sequences are MNHEY and SVGAGI. CDR3 length: 17 amino acids. This CDR3 is CASSSATGGANTGELFF. The CDR3, as DNA: TGTGCCAGCAGTTCCGCGACAGGGGGCGCGAACACCGGGGAGCTGTTTTTT.

The V call is TRBV12-3 or TRBV12-4, the J call TRBJ2-1; weak D call: TRBD2 (6 bases). V lost 4 bases and J lost 9, with 19 bases in between. This CDR3 is 15 amino acids long. CDR3 region: CASSWGLSLASEQFF. Here the CDR3 DNA reads TGTGCCAGCAGTTGGGGACTGTCCCTGGCTAGTGAGCAGTTCTTC.

This clonotype appeared a few times. The chain is built from TRBV6-2 or TRBV6-3 and TRBJ2-1; TRBD1 or TRBD2 may be the D gene (6 bases each). This CDR3 is 13 amino acids long. The V end lost 7 bases, the J end lost 7 bases, and 14 bases lay between the germline ends. The germline gives CDR1 MNHEY, CDR2 SVGEGT. CDR3 coding DNA: TGTGCCAGCACTCCGGGGGCGAGGAATGAGCAGTTCTTC. This sequence encodes CASTPGARNEQFF.

This clonotype was seen many times. The rearrangement uses TRBV2 and TRBJ2-1; 12 bases are shared with TRBD2. This CDR3 contains 14 residues. The ends lost 8 bases at V and 2 bases at J; junction bases unmatched: 1. Germline V gives CDR1 SNHLY, CDR2 FYNNEI. The CDR3 sequence is CASASGRAYNEQFF. DNA for the CDR3: TGTGCCAGCGCTAGCGGGAGGGCCTACAATGAGCAGTTCTTC. Looking up the rest from reference TRBV2 and TRBJ2-1 gives the full variable domain: EPEVTQTPSHQVTQMGQEVILRCVPISNHLYFYWYRQILGQKVEFLVSFYNNEISEKSEIFDDQFSVERPDGSNFTLKIRSTKLEDSAMYFCASASGRAYNEQFFGPGTRLTVL.

This clonotype turned up a few times. The CDR3 here is CATSSWGTGYTEAFF. Here the CDR3 DNA reads TGTGCCACCAGCAGCTGGGGGACAGGGTACACTGAAGCTTTCTTT. V and J are TRBV15 and TRBJ1-1; the match to TRBD1 covers 9 bases. The V gene's germline CDR1 is LNHNV and CDR2 YYDKDF (reference sequence). The CDR3 runs to 15 residues. J was trimmed by 3 bases and V by 3 bases; bases with no gene match: 5.

This clonotype was seen many times. The chain joins TRBV7-6 to TRBJ1-6; D is ambiguous. Trimming took 4 bases from V and 7 from J, leaving 14 bases between them. The CDR3 is 15 residues long. CDR1 and CDR2 (germline): SGHVS, FNYEAQ. The DNA for the CDR3 is TGTGCCAGCAGCTCACCCCTAGAGGCCAATTCACCCCTCCACTTT. As protein: CASSSPLEANSPLHF.

This clonotype was picked up many times. This chain uses TRBV10-3 with TRBJ2-7; 14 nucleotides line up with TRBD2. Germline V gives CDR1 ENHRY, CDR2 SYGVKD. J lost 3 bases, V lost 3 bases, and 4 bases had no gene match. The CDR3 runs 16 residues. The CDR3 sequence: CAISDPGLAGGYEQYF. In DNA, the CDR3 is TGTGCCATCAGTGATCCAGGACTAGCGGGAGGCTACGAGCAGTACTTC.

This clonotype was counted at least ten times. V is TRBV12-3 or TRBV12-4 and J is TRBJ1-5; no firm D call. The CDR3 extends over 15 amino acids. V was cut by 1 base and J by 3 bases, with 10 bases left in between. CDR3 sequence reads: CASSLEGGHNQPQHF. The CDR3 coding sequence is TGTGCCAGCAGTTTAGAGGGCGGCCACAATCAGCCCCAGCATTTT.

The sample holds many counts of this clonotype. The chain combines TRBV29-1 with TRBJ1-2; 10 positions agree with TRBD1. The length of the CDR3 is 12 residues. V dropped 7 bases and J dropped 4; count of bases not matched to a gene: 3. Germline values: CDR1 SQVTM, CDR2 ANQGSEA. In DNA, the CDR3 is TGCAGCGCTCGGACAGGGGGCTATGGCTACACCTTC. It codes for CSARTGGYGYTF.